Sequencing of this T cell receptor beta chain was carried out in a study of cytomegalovirus exposure and HLA in healthy donors. Overall study context: A prior study identified approximately 120 million unique TCR beta sequences from 200 million or so T cells.

A word on this clone: Its specificity is unknown.

The PCR had 60 Vbeta and 13 Jbeta primers. Sequenced by immunoSEQ multiplex PCR; TCRdb stores in-frame clones only, minus some. The table lists 240,000 or so clones, around 80% of them singletons. Points from the study as a whole: The sole available immune exposure information was CMV serostatus.

The CDR3 has 12 amino acids. The ends were cut back, 2 bases at V and 7 bases at J, with 8 bases in the middle. Germline-derived CDR1 and CDR2 are MNHNY and SVGAGI (reference sequence). The source material was PBMCs. The receptor comes from a woman aged 60-75 years in good health and CMV-seropositive. J is TRBJ1-1 and V is TRBV6-6; D call uncertain. The CDR3 coding sequence is TGTGCCAGCAGTTACCCCGAGGGTGAAGCTTTCTTT. It specifies CASSYPEGEAFF.